The clone carrying this TCR beta chain was detected a few times. The data originate from a study of blood T cell repertoires in COVID-19. As for the study in general: The United States, Italy and Spain provided the acute and convalescent COVID-19 samples.

Study processing details: Quantification of nucleated cells was approximated via reference gene primer amplification. This table comes from immunoSEQ multiplex PCR, and its TCRdb copy is limited to in-frame clones, with some not included. The V and J calls and the clone size are those of that table, but D and trimming were determined from the DNA. The table records around 150,000 clones, about 83% of them present only once. The V gene lost 6 bases and the J gene lost 0 bases, with 11 bases spanning the gap. The CDR3 contains 14 residues. The germline CDR1 and CDR2 sequences are MNHEY and SVGAGI. The V call is TRBV6-5, the J call TRBJ2-5; possible D gene TRBD1, 5 bases. The sequence was collected from an elderly woman with acute or convalescent COVID-19. The specimen was peripheral blood. CDR3 protein: CASRGPVNQETQYF. The CDR3 region has the DNA TGTGCCAGCAGGGGGCCAGTTAACCAAGAGACCCAGTACTTC.